Listed below are T cell receptor beta chains from one sample, sequenced in a study of radiotherapy plus CTLA-4 blockade in lung cancer. The protocol was immunoSEQ multiplex PCR, while the TCRdb copy is restricted to in-frame clones and leaves out a portion. The sample shows approximately 52,000 clones, roughly 83% of them seen only once. The source was peripheral blood, collected from a patient treated with radiotherapy plus ipilimumab. The receptors originated from a human donor with non-small cell lung cancer who had a complete response to radiotherapy plus ipilimumab. CDR3s include the opening cysteine and the closing phenylalanine or tryptophan. A D gene is named only where the DNA matches it firmly. The size entry is marked missing in some rows and otherwise reads once, few, many or a size class.

13	NA	NA	TRBV19	TRBJ1-4	CASRRNSQEKLFF	TGTGCCAGCCGCCGGAACAGTCAAGAAAAACTGTTTTTT
16	TRBD2	NA	TRBV4-1	TRBJ2-1	CASSRTALAIFNEQFF	TGCGCCAGCAGCCGCACGGCACTAGCGATTTTCAATGAGCAGTTCTTC
13	NA	NA	TRBV19	TRBJ1-3	CASSIVTADTIYF	TGTGCCAGTAGTATAGTGACGGCGGACACCATATATTTT
15	TRBD2	NA	TRBV6-5	TRBJ2-5	CASRRNREVRETQYF	TGTGCCAGCAGGCGAAACCGGGAGGTCAGGGAGACCCAGTACTTC
15	TRBD2	few	TRBV10-3	TRBJ2-2	CAISETSGRIGELFF	TGTGCCATCAGTGAGACTAGCGGGAGAATCGGGGAGCTGTTTTTT
16	TRBD1	NA	TRBV7-9	TRBJ1-1	CASSPQGDSPNTEAFF	TGTGCCAGCAGCCCCCAGGGGGACAGCCCGAACACTGAAGCTTTCTTT
13	NA	NA	TRBV10-1	TRBJ2-3	CASRRDSTDTQYF	TGCGCCAGCAGAAGGGACTCCACAGATACGCAGTATTTT
16	TRBD1	few	TRBV10-3	TRBJ2-7	CAISESFSRGLYEQYF	TGTGCCATCAGTGAGTCGTTTTCCAGGGGGCTCTACGAGCAGTACTTC
14	NA	NA	TRBV27	TRBJ1-5	CASPRAGPNQPQHF	TGTGCCAGCCCTCGTGCAGGGCCAAATCAGCCCCAGCATTTT
12	TRBD1	NA	TRBV30	TRBJ2-3	CAWSVQGKAQYF	TGTGCCTGGAGTGTACAGGGGAAGGCGCAGTATTTT
15	NA	NA	TRBV19	TRBJ1-6	CASQTGGTRGSPLHF	TGTGCCAGTCAGACTGGGGGCACTAGGGGTTCACCCCTCCACTTT
12	NA	NA	TRBV28	TRBJ1-2	CASSLGGGGYTF	TGTGCCAGCAGTTTGGGGGGAGGGGGCTACACCTTC
16	TRBD1	NA	TRBV5-1	TRBJ2-4	CASSLGDRGGKNIQYF	TGCGCCAGCAGCTTGGGGGACAGGGGGGGTAAAAACATTCAGTACTTC
15	TRBD2	few	TRBV11-2	TRBJ2-1	CASSSTSGRVNEQFF	TGTGCCAGCAGCTCCACTAGCGGGAGAGTGAATGAGCAGTTCTTC
17	TRBD2	NA	TRBV4-3	TRBJ2-2	CASSPYGAGGLTGELFF	TGCGCCAGCAGCCCCTATGGGGCGGGAGGACTCACCGGGGAGCTGTTTTTT
13	TRBD1	NA	TRBV27	TRBJ1-6	CASTGQRDSPLHF	TGTGCCAGCACGGGACAGAGGGATTCACCCCTCCACTTT
11	NA	few	TRBV10-3	TRBJ1-1	CAISESSEAFF	TGTGCCATCAGTGAGTCGAGTGAAGCTTTCTTT
15	TRBD2	NA	TRBV7-2	TRBJ2-2	CASSLRGVNTGELFF	TGTGCCAGCAGCTTACGGGGGGTGAACACCGGGGAGCTGTTTTTT
15	TRBD1	NA	TRBV7-2	TRBJ1-2	CASSSQRQGGDGYTF	TGTGCCAGCAGCTCCCAGCGACAGGGGGGGGACGGCTACACCTTC
16	NA	NA	TRBV4-3	TRBJ2-3	CASSQDTGVGTDTQYF	TGCGCCAGCAGCCAAGATACGGGAGTTGGCACAGATACGCAGTATTTT
17	TRBD1	NA	TRBV7-8	TRBJ1-2	CASSPYRTGGDDDGYTF	TGTGCCAGCAGCCCCTATCGGACAGGGGGCGATGATGATGGCTACACCTTC
13	NA	NA	TRBV30	TRBJ1-5	CAWGQGYNQPQHF	TGTGCCTGGGGCCAGGGTTACAATCAGCCCCAGCATTTT
12	NA	NA	TRBV29-1	TRBJ1-2	CSSRGIGYGYTF	TGCAGCTCGAGGGGGATCGGCTATGGCTACACCTTC
13	TRBD1	NA	TRBV28	TRBJ1-1	CASNDRGYTEAFF	TGTGCCAGCAACGACAGGGGATACACTGAAGCTTTCTTT
15	NA	NA	TRBV10-3	TRBJ2-2	CAISESGGINGELFF	TGTGCCATCAGTGAGTCAGGGGGAATTAACGGGGAGCTGTTTTTT
17	NA	NA	TRBV2	TRBJ1-4	CASSVQELVATNEKLFF	TGTGCCAGCAGTGTACAGGAGTTAGTTGCAACTAATGAAAAACTGTTTTTT
17	TRBD1	NA	TRBV4-3	TRBJ2-2	CASSQEVRGPRTGELFF	TGCGCCAGCAGCCAAGAAGTGAGGGGGCCTCGCACCGGGGAGCTGTTTTTT
13	TRBD1	NA	TRBV9	TRBJ2-5	CASSVDRGETQYF	TGTGCCAGCAGCGTGGACAGGGGAGAGACCCAGTACTTC
14	NA	NA	TRBV6-1	TRBJ2-5	CASSLSTGQETQYF	TGTGCCAGCAGTTTATCGACAGGCCAAGAGACCCAGTACTTC
15	TRBD1	NA	TRBV7-8	TRBJ1-2	CASSTRSGGRRGYTF	TGTGCCAGCAGCACCCGATCAGGGGGCCGTCGAGGCTACACCTTC
17	TRBD2	NA	TRBV5-1	TRBJ2-1	CASSLGSGTSGLNEQFF	TGCGCCAGCAGCTTGGGGTCCGGGACTAGCGGGTTAAATGAGCAGTTCTTC
16	TRBD1	NA	TRBV9	TRBJ2-3	CASSMRDRGQTDTQYF	TGTGCCAGCAGCATGAGGGACAGGGGGCAAACAGATACGCAGTATTTT
14	NA	once	TRBV5-1	TRBJ1-4	CASSLVQPNEKLFF	TGCGCCAGCAGCTTGGTACAGCCTAATGAAAAACTGTTTTTT
16	TRBD1	few	TRBV5-6	TRBJ2-3	CASSRTGTGSTDTQYF	TGTGCCAGCAGCCGAACCGGGACAGGGAGCACAGATACGCAGTATTTT
15	NA	NA	TRBV5-1	TRBJ1-4	CASSLRRGSNEKLFF	TGCGCCAGCAGCTTGCGGCGGGGGTCTAATGAAAAACTGTTTTTT
15	TRBD1	NA	TRBV7-2	TRBJ2-5	CASSLIPGQQETQYF	TGTGCCAGCAGCTTGATACCGGGACAGCAAGAGACCCAGTACTTC
17	TRBD2	NA	TRBV14	TRBJ2-1	CASSQASGRGSYNEQFF	TGTGCCAGCAGCCAAGCGAGCGGGAGGGGGTCCTACAATGAGCAGTTCTTC
14	TRBD2	NA	TRBV14	TRBJ2-1	CASSQVGGIREQFF	TGTGCCAGCAGCCAAGTCGGGGGGATTCGTGAGCAGTTCTTC
15	NA	few	TRBV5-5	TRBJ2-7	CASSVDAGAPYEQYF	TGTGCCAGCAGCGTTGATGCAGGGGCGCCTTACGAGCAGTACTTC
13	TRBD1	few	TRBV15	TRBJ2-3	CATSRDQGVAQYF	TGTGCCACCAGCAGAGATCAGGGGGTGGCGCAGTATTTT
14	NA	NA	TRBV6-5	TRBJ1-1	CASSYPGKSGEAFF	TGTGCCAGCAGTTATCCGGGCAAATCGGGGGAAGCTTTCTTT
13	TRBD1	NA	TRBV30	TRBJ1-2	CALEGQARYGYTF	TGTGCCTTGGAGGGACAGGCACGCTATGGCTACACCTTC
14	TRBD1	NA	TRBV5-1	TRBJ1-1	CASSSGQGSTEAFF	TGCGCCAGCAGCTCGGGACAGGGGAGCACTGAAGCTTTCTTT
13	NA	NA	TRBV19	TRBJ1-2	CATKATDNYGYTF	TGTGCCACCAAAGCTACAGATAACTATGGCTACACCTTC
16	TRBD1	NA	TRBV6-5	TRBJ1-3	CASSYGDRRSGNTIYF	TGTGCCAGCAGTTACGGGGACAGGCGCTCTGGAAACACCATATATTTT
13	NA	medium-sized	TRBV10-3	TRBJ1-1	CAITGNGPTEAFF	TGTGCCATCACGGGGAACGGGCCCACTGAAGCTTTCTTT
18	TRBD1	NA	TRBV4-1	TRBJ1-2	CASSQPRGIADGDYGYTF	TGCGCCAGCAGCCAACCCAGGGGGATAGCAGACGGGGACTATGGCTACACCTTC
17	TRBD2	NA	TRBV9	TRBJ2-3	CASSSYSGLAGADTQYF	TGTGCCAGCAGCTCCTACTCGGGACTAGCGGGAGCTGATACGCAGTATTTT
16	TRBD1	NA	TRBV4-2	TRBJ2-5	CASSREGQDNQETQYF	TGTGCCAGCAGCCGAGAGGGACAGGACAATCAAGAGACCCAGTACTTC
17	NA	NA	TRBV2	TRBJ1-6	CASRPDSMISYNSPLHF	TGTGCCAGCAGACCCGACAGTATGATCTCCTATAATTCACCCCTCCACTTT
15	TRBD1	NA	TRBV5-1	TRBJ1-6	CASSWDPGQGSPLHF	TGCGCCAGCAGCTGGGACCCGGGACAGGGATCACCCCTCCACTTT
15	TRBD1	NA	TRBV27	TRBJ2-7	CASSPWTGPRGEQYF	TGTGCCAGCAGTCCATGGACAGGGCCACGTGGGGAGCAGTACTTC